These 21 T cell receptor beta chains were sequenced from one sample in a study of circulating and synovial CD4+ cells in juvenile arthritis. Generated by immunoSEQ multiplex PCR, the TCRdb table keeps only in-frame clones and is missing some. The sample consists of tens of thousands of clones, 85% to 95% of them appearing once. Sample: CD4+ T cells from blood. These TCRs come from a human donor with juvenile idiopathic arthritis.

The chain links TRBV5-4 to TRBJ2-3; 10 bases match TRBD1. With 3 bases clipped from V and 3 bases from J, the junction kept 4 bases outside the gene matches. Germline V gives CDR1 SGHNT, CDR2 YYREEE (reference sequence). This CDR3 has 15 amino acids. CDR3: CASSWGQGRTDTQYF. DNA for the CDR3: TGTGCCAGCAGCTGGGGACAGGGGAGAACAGATACGCAGTATTTT.

The V call is TRBV2, the J call TRBJ1-2; 9 bases map to TRBD1. Germline trimming cut 4 bases from V and 8 bases from J; bases unmatched to any gene: 8. In germline, CDR1 is SNHLY, CDR2 FYNNEI. This CDR3 region has 14 residues. CDR3 DNA sequence: TGTGCCAGCAGTGCACTACAGGGGGCGCCAGGCTACACCTTC. Protein: CASSALQGAPGYTF.

The V call is TRBV10-3, the J call TRBJ1-1; D unresolved. The CDR3 is 15 amino acids. V lost 7 bases to trimming and J lost 1 base, with 16 bases between them. In germline, CDR1 is ENHRY, CDR2 SYGVKD. The CDR3 region is CAITPVKAGNTEAFF. The CDR3 region has the DNA TGTGCCATCACCCCAGTCAAAGCGGGGAACACTGAAGCTTTCTTT.

The chain links TRBV27 to TRBJ2-7; 12 bases map to TRBD2. CDR1 is MNHEY and CDR2 is SMNVEV in the germline V gene (reference sequence). This CDR3 is 16 amino acids long. Germline trimming cut 2 bases from V and 7 bases from J; bases unmatched to any gene: 9. In nucleotides, the CDR3 is TGTGCCAGCAGTTTAGGGTCTAGCGGGAGGGTTAAAGAGCAGTACTTC. The encoded protein is CASSLGSSGRVKEQYF.

J is TRBJ2-2 and V is TRBV5-4; TRBD2 matches 10 bases. The CDR3 is 18 residues long. Germline V gene lookup returns CDR1 SGHNT and CDR2 YYREEE (reference sequence). V dropped 0 bases and J dropped 1; count of bases not matched to a gene: 6. CDR3 bases: TGTGCCAGCAGCTTGGGATCATTAGCGGGAGGGAACACCGGGGAGCTGTTTTTT. Protein: CASSLGSLAGGNTGELFF.

The chain recombines TRBV18 with TRBJ1-2; a possible D gene is TRBD1 (5 bases). CDR3 length: 13 residues. Germline V gene lookup returns CDR1 KGHSH and CDR2 LQKENI. The V gene lost 3 bases and the J gene lost 5 bases, with 10 bases spanning the gap. This chain's CDR3 is CASSPDSPYGYTF. DNA of the CDR3: TGTGCCAGCTCACCCGACAGCCCTTATGGCTACACCTTC.

The rearrangement uses TRBV11-3 and TRBJ2-3, with a weak D call TRBD1 (6 bases). The germline gives CDR1 SGHNT, CDR2 YENEEA. The CDR3 sequence is 15 residues long. V was trimmed by 2 bases and J by 2 bases, leaving 11 bases between them. The CDR3 DNA sequence: TGTGCCAGCAGCTTACAGGGGATTAACACAGATACGCAGTATTTT. It codes for CASSLQGINTDTQYF.

The rearrangement links TRBV9 to TRBJ2-3; 12 nucleotides line up with TRBD2. The CDR3 totals 16 residues. Trimming took 4 bases from V and 5 from J; bases not matched to a gene: 8. In germline, CDR1 is SGDLS, CDR2 YYNGEE. The CDR3 DNA is TGTGCCAGCAGCCTTGGGGCTAGCGGGAGGGTAGATACGCAGTATTTT. Translation gives CASSLGASGRVDTQYF.

V gene TRBV28 combines with J gene TRBJ2-6; TRBD2 aligns across 10 bases. The CDR3 consists of 20 residues. With 5 bases clipped from V and 0 bases from J, the junction kept 13 bases outside the gene matches. The V gene's germline CDR1 is MDHEN and CDR2 SYDVKM. CDR3 loop: CASSPSWGLAIRSGANVLTF. CDR3 coding DNA: TGTGCCAGCAGTCCGAGCTGGGGACTAGCGATCCGCTCTGGGGCCAACGTCCTGACTTTC.

The gene calls are TRBV28 and TRBJ2-7; 11 nucleotides line up with TRBD2. Germline V gene lookup returns CDR1 MDHEN and CDR2 SYDVKM. Trimming took 3 bases from V and 0 from J; bases not matched to a gene: 7. CDR3 length: 17 residues. The CDR3, as DNA: TGTGCCAGCAGTTTGCCGGGACTAGCGGATAGCTCCTACGAGCAGTACTTC. Amino acid sequence: CASSLPGLADSSYEQYF.

This chain links TRBV28 with TRBJ1-1, with a possible D match to TRBD1 (5 bases). Deletions cut 7 bases from V and 8 bases from J, with 26 bases between. The CDR3 spans 16 residues. Germline V gene data show CDR1 as MDHEN and CDR2 as SYDVKM. CDR3 amino acids: CASTVPHGTTGGEAFF. DNA of the CDR3: TGTGCCAGCACTGTCCCGCATGGGACCACGGGGGGAGAAGCTTTCTTT. The full variable domain, with the rest looked up from reference TRBV28 and TRBJ1-1, is DVKVTQSSRYLVKRTGEKVFLECVQDMDHENMFWYRQDPGLGLRLIYFSYDVKMKEKGDIPEGYSVSREKKERFSLILESASTNQTSMYLCASTVPHGTTGGEAFFGQGTRLTVV.

A remark on this clone: This specimen includes other DNA sequences encoding the same CDR3. The CDR3 loop is CASSEDRDSYEQYF. CDR3 nucleotides: TGTGCCAGCAGTGAGGACAGGGACTCCTACGAGCAGTACTTC. The chain has TRBV6-1 and TRBJ2-7, with 8 nucleotides matching TRBD1. Losses at the gene ends were 3 bases for V and 0 bases for J; bases not matched to a gene: 1. Germline assignment: CDR1 MNHNS and CDR2 SASEGT. This CDR3 contains 14 residues.

The rearrangement joins TRBV6-5 to TRBJ2-7; TRBD1 matches 8 bases. With 6 bases clipped from V and 6 bases from J, the junction kept 10 bases outside the gene matches. Germline V lookup: CDR1 MNHEY, CDR2 SVGAGI. The CDR3 consists of 14 residues. The CDR3 loop is CASRADRGSFEQYF. The CDR3, as DNA: TGTGCCAGCAGAGCTGACAGGGGTAGTTTCGAGCAGTACTTC.

The V call is TRBV19, the J call TRBJ1-2; 10 bases map to TRBD1. The CDR3 runs to 16 residues. V was pared by 8 bases and J by 7 bases, with 16 bases of the junction left unmatched. The germline V gene has CDR1 LNHDA and CDR2 SQIVND (reference sequence). Here the CDR3 DNA reads TGTGCCAGTGCCCACCTCCGGGACAGGGGATTTAGTGGCTACACCTTC. Translated: CASAHLRDRGFSGYTF.

J is TRBJ2-1 and V is TRBV28, with TRBD1 matching 8 bases. The germline V gene encodes CDR1 MDHEN and CDR2 SYDVKM. Germline trimming cut 7 bases from V and 4 bases from J; bases unmatched to any gene: 6. The CDR3 contains 14 residues. CDR3 DNA: TGTGCCAGCACCGGACAGGGTCTTTACAATGAGCAGTTCTTC. Translating gives CASTGQGLYNEQFF.

V and J are TRBV28 and TRBJ1-2, with D possibly being TRBD1 (6 bases). The CDR3 has 12 amino acids. The V end was cut by 6 bases, the J end by 4 bases, with 9 bases between. Germline assignment: CDR1 MDHEN and CDR2 SYDVKM. The CDR3, as DNA: TGTGCCAGCAGCGGACAGTTCTATGGCTACACCTTC. Translated, it gives CASSGQFYGYTF.

CDR3 loop: CASSPGLAGGWEYNEQFF. In DNA form, the CDR3 reads TGTGCCAGCAGCCCTGGGCTAGCGGGTGGATGGGAATACAATGAGCAGTTCTTC. The chain couples TRBV5-4 to TRBJ2-1; TRBD2 agrees at 8 bases. V trimming: 4 bases; J trimming: 4 bases; junction bases outside the gene matches: 16. The CDR3 has 18 amino acids. The germline V gene has CDR1 SGHNT and CDR2 YYREEE (reference sequence).

The rearrangement links TRBV9 to TRBJ1-2; no reliable D call. V dropped 0 bases and J dropped 4 bases, with 13 bases sitting between them. Looked up from germline, CDR1 is SGDLS and CDR2 is YYNGEE. There are 15 residues in the CDR3. The CDR3 bases are TGTGCCAGCAGCGTAGAGGGCGGGGTGAGCTATGGCTACACCTTC. This encodes CASSVEGGVSYGYTF. Combining the CDR3 with reference TRBV9 and TRBJ1-2 gives the whole variable domain DSGVTQTPKHLITATGQRVTLRCSPRSGDLSVYWYQQSLDQGLQFLIQYYNGEERAKGNILERFSAQQFPDLHSELNLSSLELGDSALYFCASSVEGGVSYGYTFGSGTRLTVV.

The J gene is TRBJ2-7, the V gene TRBV2; 8 nucleotides line up with TRBD1. The CDR3 length is 14 residues. The germline gives CDR1 SNHLY, CDR2 FYNNEI. Losses at the gene ends were 8 bases for V and 0 bases for J; bases not matched to a gene: 6. This CDR3 is CASDRDRSSYEQYF. CDR3 DNA: TGTGCCAGCGACCGGGACAGGAGCTCCTACGAGCAGTACTTC.

This sequence joins TRBV27 and TRBJ2-2; D not resolved. Germline CDR1 and CDR2: MNHEY and SMNVEV (reference sequence). The CDR3 is 15 amino acids. Trimming removed 4 bases at V and 2 bases at J, with 11 bases between. The CDR3 nucleotides are TGTGCCAGCAGTTCCCCGGTACTTAACACCGGGGAGCTGTTTTTT. Protein: CASSSPVLNTGELFF.

The J gene is TRBJ2-3, the V gene TRBV5-1, with 7 bases identical to TRBD1. The CDR3 extends over 15 amino acids. The trim removed 6 bases at V and 3 bases at J, leaving 10 bases unmatched. Germline V gene lookup returns CDR1 SGHRS and CDR2 YFSETQ. The CDR3 DNA follows: TGCGCCAGCACGATAACAGGGGACGGGACAGATACGCAGTATTTT. Translation gives CASTITGDGTDTQYF. The entire variable domain, with the rest obtained from reference TRBV5-1 and TRBJ2-3, is as follows: KAGVTQTPRYLIKTRGQQVTLSCSPISGHRSVSWYQQTPGQGLQFLFEYFSETQRNKGNFPGRFSGRQFSNSRSEMNVSTLELGDSALYLCASTITGDGTDTQYFGPGTRLTVL.